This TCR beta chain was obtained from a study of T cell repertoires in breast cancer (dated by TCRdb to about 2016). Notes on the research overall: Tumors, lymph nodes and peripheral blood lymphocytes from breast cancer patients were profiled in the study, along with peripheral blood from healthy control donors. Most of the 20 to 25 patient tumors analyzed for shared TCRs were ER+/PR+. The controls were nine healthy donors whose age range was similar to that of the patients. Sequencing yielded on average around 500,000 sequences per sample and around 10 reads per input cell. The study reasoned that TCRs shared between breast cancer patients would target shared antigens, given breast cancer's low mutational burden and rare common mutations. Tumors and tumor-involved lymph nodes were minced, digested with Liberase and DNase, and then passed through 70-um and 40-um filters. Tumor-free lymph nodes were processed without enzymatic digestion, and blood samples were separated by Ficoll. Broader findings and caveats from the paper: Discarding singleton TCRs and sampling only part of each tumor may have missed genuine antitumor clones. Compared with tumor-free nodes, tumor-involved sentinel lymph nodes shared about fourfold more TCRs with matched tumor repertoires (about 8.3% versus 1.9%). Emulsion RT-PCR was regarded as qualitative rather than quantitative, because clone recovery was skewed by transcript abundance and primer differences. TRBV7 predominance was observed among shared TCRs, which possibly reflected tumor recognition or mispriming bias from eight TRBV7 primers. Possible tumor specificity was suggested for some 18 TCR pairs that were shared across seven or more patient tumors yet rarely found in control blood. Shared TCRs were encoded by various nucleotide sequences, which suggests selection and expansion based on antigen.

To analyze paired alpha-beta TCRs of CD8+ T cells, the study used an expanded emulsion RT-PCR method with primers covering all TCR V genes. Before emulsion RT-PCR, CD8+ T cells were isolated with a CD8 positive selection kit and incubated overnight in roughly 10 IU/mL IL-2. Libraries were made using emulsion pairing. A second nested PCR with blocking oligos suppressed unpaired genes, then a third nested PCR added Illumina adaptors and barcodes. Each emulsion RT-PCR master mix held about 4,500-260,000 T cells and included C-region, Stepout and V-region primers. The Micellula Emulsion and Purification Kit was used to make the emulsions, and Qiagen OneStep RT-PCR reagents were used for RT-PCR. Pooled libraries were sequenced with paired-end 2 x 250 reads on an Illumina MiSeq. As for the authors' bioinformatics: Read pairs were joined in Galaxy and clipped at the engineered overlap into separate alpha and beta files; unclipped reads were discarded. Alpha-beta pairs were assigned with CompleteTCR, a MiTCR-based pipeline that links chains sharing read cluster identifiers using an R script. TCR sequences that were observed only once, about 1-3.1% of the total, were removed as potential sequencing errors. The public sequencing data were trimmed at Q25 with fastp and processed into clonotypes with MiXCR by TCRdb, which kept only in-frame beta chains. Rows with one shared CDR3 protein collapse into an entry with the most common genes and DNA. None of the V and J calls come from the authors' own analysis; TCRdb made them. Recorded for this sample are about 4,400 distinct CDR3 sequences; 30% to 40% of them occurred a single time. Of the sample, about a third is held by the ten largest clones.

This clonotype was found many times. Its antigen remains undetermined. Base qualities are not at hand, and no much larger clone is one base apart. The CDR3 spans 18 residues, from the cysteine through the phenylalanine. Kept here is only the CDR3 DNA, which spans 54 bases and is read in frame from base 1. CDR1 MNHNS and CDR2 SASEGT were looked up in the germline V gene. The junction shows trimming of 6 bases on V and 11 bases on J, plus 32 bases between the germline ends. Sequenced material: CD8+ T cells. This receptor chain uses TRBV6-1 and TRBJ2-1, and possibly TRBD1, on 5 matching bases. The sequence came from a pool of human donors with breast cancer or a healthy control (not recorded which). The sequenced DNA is TGTGCCAGCAGGAACCTAAGGGGCGCCGATGCACGTCGAGACAAGCAGTTCTTC. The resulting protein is CASRNLRGADARRDKQFF.